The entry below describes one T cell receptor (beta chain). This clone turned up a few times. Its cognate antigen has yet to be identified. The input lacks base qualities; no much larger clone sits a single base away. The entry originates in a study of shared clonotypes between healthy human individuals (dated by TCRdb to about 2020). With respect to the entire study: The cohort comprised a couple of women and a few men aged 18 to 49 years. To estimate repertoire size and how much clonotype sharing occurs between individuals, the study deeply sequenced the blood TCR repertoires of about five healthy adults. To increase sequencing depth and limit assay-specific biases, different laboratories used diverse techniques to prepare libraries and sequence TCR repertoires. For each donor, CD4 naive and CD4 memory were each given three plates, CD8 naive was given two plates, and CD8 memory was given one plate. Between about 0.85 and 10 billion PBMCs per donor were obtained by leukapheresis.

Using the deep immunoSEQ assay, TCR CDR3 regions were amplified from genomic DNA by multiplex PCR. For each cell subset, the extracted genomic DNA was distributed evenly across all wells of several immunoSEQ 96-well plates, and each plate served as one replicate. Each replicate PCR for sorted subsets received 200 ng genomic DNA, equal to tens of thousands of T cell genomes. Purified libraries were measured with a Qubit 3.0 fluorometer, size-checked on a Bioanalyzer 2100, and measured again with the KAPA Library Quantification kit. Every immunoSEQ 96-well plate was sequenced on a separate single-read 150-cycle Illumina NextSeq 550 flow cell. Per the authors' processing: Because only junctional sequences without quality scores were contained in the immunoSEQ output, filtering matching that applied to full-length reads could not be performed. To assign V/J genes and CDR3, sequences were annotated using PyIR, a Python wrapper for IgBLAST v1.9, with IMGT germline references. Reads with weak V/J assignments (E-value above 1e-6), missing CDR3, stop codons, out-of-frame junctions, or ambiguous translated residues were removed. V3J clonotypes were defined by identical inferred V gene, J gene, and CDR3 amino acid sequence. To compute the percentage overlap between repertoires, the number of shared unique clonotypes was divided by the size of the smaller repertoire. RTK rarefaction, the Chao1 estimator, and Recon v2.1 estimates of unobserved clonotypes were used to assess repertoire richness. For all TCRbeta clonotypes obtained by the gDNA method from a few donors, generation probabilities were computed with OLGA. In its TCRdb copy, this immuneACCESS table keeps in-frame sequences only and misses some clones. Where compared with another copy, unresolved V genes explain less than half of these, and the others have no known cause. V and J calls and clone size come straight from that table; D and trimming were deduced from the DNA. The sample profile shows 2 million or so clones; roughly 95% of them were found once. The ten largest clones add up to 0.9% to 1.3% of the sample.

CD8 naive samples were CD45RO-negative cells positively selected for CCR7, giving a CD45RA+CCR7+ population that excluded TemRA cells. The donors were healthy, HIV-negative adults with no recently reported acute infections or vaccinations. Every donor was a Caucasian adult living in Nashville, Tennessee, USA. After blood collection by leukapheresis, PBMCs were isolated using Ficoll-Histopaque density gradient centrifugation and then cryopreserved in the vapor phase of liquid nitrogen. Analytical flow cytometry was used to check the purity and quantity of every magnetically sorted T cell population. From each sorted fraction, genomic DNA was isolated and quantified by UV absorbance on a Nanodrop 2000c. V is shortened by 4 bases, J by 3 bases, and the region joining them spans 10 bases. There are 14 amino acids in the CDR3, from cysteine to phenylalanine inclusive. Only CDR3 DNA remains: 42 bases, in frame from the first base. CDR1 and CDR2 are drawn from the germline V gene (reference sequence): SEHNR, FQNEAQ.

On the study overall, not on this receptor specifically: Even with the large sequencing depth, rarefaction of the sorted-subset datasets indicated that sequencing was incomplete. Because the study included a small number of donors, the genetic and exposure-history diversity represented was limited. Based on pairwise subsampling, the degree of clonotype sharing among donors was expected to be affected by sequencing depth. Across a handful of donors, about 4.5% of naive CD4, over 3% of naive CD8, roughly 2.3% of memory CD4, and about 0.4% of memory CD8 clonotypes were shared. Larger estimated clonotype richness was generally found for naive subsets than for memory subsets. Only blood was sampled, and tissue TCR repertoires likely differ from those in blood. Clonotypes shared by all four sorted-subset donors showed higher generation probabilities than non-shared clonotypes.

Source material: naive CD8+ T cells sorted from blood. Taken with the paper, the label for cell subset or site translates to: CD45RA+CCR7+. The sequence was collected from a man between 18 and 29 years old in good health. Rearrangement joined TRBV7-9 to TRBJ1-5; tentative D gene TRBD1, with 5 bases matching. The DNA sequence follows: TGTGCCAGCAGCTCGCCAGGGTACAATCAGCCCCAGCATTTT. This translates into CASSSPGYNQPQHF.